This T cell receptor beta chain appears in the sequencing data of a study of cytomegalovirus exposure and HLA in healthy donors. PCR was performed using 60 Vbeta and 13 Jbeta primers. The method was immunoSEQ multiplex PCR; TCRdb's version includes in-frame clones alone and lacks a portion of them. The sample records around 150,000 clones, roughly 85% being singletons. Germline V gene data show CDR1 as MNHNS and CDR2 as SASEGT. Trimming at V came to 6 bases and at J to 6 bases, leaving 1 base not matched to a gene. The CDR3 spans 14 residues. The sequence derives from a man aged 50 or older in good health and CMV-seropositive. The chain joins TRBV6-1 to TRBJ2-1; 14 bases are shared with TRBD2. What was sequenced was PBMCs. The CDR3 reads CASRGTSGGNEQFF. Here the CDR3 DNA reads TGTGCCAGCAGGGGGACTAGCGGGGGCAATGAGCAGTTCTTC.